The 30 T cell receptor beta chains reported below all come from one sample, sequenced in a study of spatial heterogeneity in lung cancer. Study-wide results and limits: Tumors with more nonsynonymous mutations had more expanded intratumoral alpha and beta TCRs.

Stated time point: sample taken at primary tumor resection. TCRdb ran MiXCR on the 5' RACE reads and lists one entry per CDR3 protein. This sample has a few thousand distinct CDR3 sequences, with 3.9% found just once. Which antigens these TCRs recognize remains unknown. Sequenced material: lung tumor tissue, taken at surgery. Every receptor here comes from a female donor with early-stage non-small cell lung cancer.

This clonotype was counted at least ten times. The V gene is TRBV7-2, the J gene TRBJ2-5; tentatively, D is TRBD1 (5 bases). In germline, CDR1 is SGHTA, CDR2 FQGNSA. Trimming shortened V by 6 bases and J by 5 bases, and 10 bases separated the two germline ends. This CDR3 is 12 amino acids long. The CDR3 DNA reads TGTGCCAGCAGGAGACAGCAGGAGACCCAGTACTTC. As protein: CASRRQQETQYF.

Relative to its sample, this clonotype is medium-sized (0.01 to 0.1%). This chain links TRBV6-2 or TRBV6-3 with TRBJ1-1; TRBD1 aligns across 8 bases. Trimming removed 6 bases from V and 0 bases from J; junction bases left unmatched: 9. CDR1 and CDR2 (germline): MNHEY, SVGEGT. The CDR3 has 16 amino acids. The CDR3 bases are TGTGCCAGCAGCCTACTAGGACAGGGAATGAACACTGAAGCTTTCTTT. This sequence encodes CASSLLGQGMNTEAFF.

Relative to its sample, this clonotype is medium-sized. The chain uses TRBV5-1 and TRBJ2-2, with 7 bases aligning to TRBD1. Trimming at V came to 4 bases and at J to 0 bases, leaving 6 bases not matched to a gene. The length of the CDR3 is 16 residues. The germline CDR1 and CDR2 sequences are SGHRS and YFSETQ. CDR3 sequence (DNA): TGCGCCAGCAGCCCCGACAGGGACGCGAACACCGGGGAGCTGTTTTTT. Residues: CASSPDRDANTGELFF.

This clonotype was recorded at least ten times. The CDR3 loop is CASSPDRGQEAFF. In DNA form, the CDR3 reads TGTGCCAGCAGCCCAGACAGGGGGCAGGAAGCTTTCTTT. This chain joins TRBV7-3 and TRBJ1-1, with 10 bases matching TRBD1. The CDR3 sequence is 13 residues long. V was clipped by 5 bases and J by 8 bases; unmatched bases: 5. Per germline, CDR1 SGHTA and CDR2 FQGTGA.

This clonotype was counted ten times or more. The rearrangement uses TRBV5-4 and TRBJ2-1; the D is unclear. Germline assignment: CDR1 SGHNT and CDR2 YYREEE (reference sequence). Trimming shortened V by 0 bases and J by 6 bases, and 10 bases separated the two germline ends. The CDR3 covers 14 residues. In nucleotides, the CDR3 is TGTGCCAGCAGCTTGGGAGGAGTTAGCAATGAGCAGTTCTTC. Translated: CASSLGGVSNEQFF.

This clonotype is medium-sized in the sample. The chain's CDR3 is CASSLVVSMGFAEQYF. CDR3 sequence (DNA): TGTGCCAGCAGCTTAGTAGTCTCCATGGGGTTTGCCGAGCAGTACTTC. V and J are TRBV11-2 and TRBJ2-7; D is ambiguous. V was pared by 1 base and J by 6 bases, with 19 bases between. Germline V gene sequence: CDR1 SGHAT, CDR2 FQNNGV. The CDR3 is 16 residues long.

This clonotype showed up many times. The chain recombines TRBV6-6 with TRBJ2-3; 10 positions agree with TRBD2. Germline CDR1 is MNHNY and CDR2 is SVGAGI (reference sequence). The V gene end was trimmed by 7 bases and the J gene end by 5 bases; junction bases not matched to a gene: 9. This CDR3 has 15 amino acids. The CDR3 DNA follows: TGTGCCAGCACAGGACTAGCGGTTCGTAGAGATACGCAGTATTTT. This gives the protein CASTGLAVRRDTQYF.

By its share, this clonotype is medium-sized. The rearrangement joins TRBV5-1 to TRBJ1-1, with D possibly being TRBD1 (5 bases). This CDR3 contains 13 residues. Germline CDR1 reads SGHRS; CDR2 reads YFSETQ. V was pared by 4 bases and J by 10 bases, with 17 bases between. CDR3 nucleotides: TGCGCCAGCAGCCTTGGAGGGGAGAGGAGAGCTTTCTTT. This translates into CASSLGGERRAFF.

This clonotype was picked up many times. This chain uses TRBV29-1 with TRBJ2-3; D is ambiguous. The CDR3 is 12 residues long. Germline CDR1 reads SQVTM; CDR2 reads ANQGSEA. V was shortened by 5 bases and J by 2 bases, with 8 bases between the two germline ends. CDR3 in amino acids: CSVSLSTDTQYF. The CDR3 DNA reads TGCAGCGTTTCGTTATCCACAGATACGCAGTATTTT.

This clonotype counts as medium-sized. The rearrangement links TRBV5-1 to TRBJ2-7; tentatively, D is TRBD1 or TRBD2 (5 bases each). The V end was cut by 0 bases, the J end by 3 bases, with 19 bases between. CDR3 length: 17 residues. CDR1 is SGHRS, CDR2 YFSETQ, per germline. The CDR3 DNA is TGCGCCAGCAGCTTGGGCCCTGGGGGTGGGGGATTCTACGAGCAGTACTTC. It translates to CASSLGPGGGGFYEQYF.

By proportion, this clonotype is medium-sized. The chain recombines TRBV11-1 with TRBJ2-5; D unresolved. CDR3 length equals 14 residues. CDR1 is SGHAT, CDR2 FQDESV, per germline (reference sequence). V lost 5 bases, J lost 4 bases, and 14 bases lay in between. CDR3 coding DNA: TGTGCCAGCAGCCGATCTGACCCGGGAGAGACCCAGTACTTC. Translated: CASSRSDPGETQYF.

This clonotype was seen at least ten times. The CDR3 DNA follows: TGTGCCAGAGCCGGGACAGGGGGCGCCGGCGGGGAGCTGTTTTTT. It encodes CARAGTGGAGGELFF. This rearrangement joins TRBV25-1 to TRBJ2-2, with 12 bases lining up with TRBD1. V lost 9 bases to trimming and J lost 7 bases; unmatched junction nucleotides: 9. The CDR3 has 15 amino acids. From germline, CDR1 is MGHDK and CDR2 SYGVNS.

This clonotype is termed medium-sized. The chain has TRBV7-6 and TRBJ1-1; D may be TRBD1 (5 bases). CDR1 is SGHVS and CDR2 is FNYEAQ in the germline V gene. This CDR3 spans 14 amino acids. Deletions cut 5 bases from V and 3 bases from J, with 13 bases between. DNA of the CDR3: TGTGCCAGCAGCCCCGGTGGGGGATACACTGAAGCTTTCTTT. Protein: CASSPGGGYTEAFF.

This clonotype is medium-sized within its sample. In DNA, the CDR3 is TGTGCCAGCAGCTTAGCCGGGACTAGCAATCTCCCGCAGTTCTTC. It codes for CASSLAGTSNLPQFF. V is TRBV7-6 and J is TRBJ2-1; 9 nucleotides match TRBD2. V gave up 0 bases and J gave up 12 bases; unmatched junction bases: 9. CDR1 SGHVS and CDR2 FNYEAQ come from the germline V gene. This CDR3 has 15 residues. The full variable domain, with the rest looked up from reference TRBV7-6 and TRBJ2-1, is GAGVSQSPRYKVTKRGQDVALRCDPISGHVSLYWYRQALGQGPEFLTYFNYEAQQDKSGLPNDRFSAERPEGSISTLTIQRTEQRDSAMYRCASSLAGTSNLPQFFGPGTRLTVL.

V gene TRBV28 combines with J gene TRBJ2-7; TRBD2 aligns across 13 bases. The CDR3 extends over 15 amino acids. Trimming at V came to 6 bases and at J to 7 bases, leaving 9 bases not matched to a gene. Germline CDR1 and CDR2: MDHEN and SYDVKM. CDR3 sequence: CASSFGTSGTQEQYF. The CDR3 nucleotides read TGTGCCAGCAGCTTTGGGACTAGCGGGACGCAGGAGCAGTACTTC.

This clonotype is medium-sized by share. The rearrangement links TRBV5-1 to TRBJ2-3; 7 bases fit TRBD2. Trimming removed 6 bases from V and 5 bases from J; junction bases left unmatched: 12. The CDR3 is 15 amino acids. Germline V lookup: CDR1 SGHRS, CDR2 YFSETQ. The CDR3 sequence is CASKLPGLRGDTQYF. The CDR3 coding sequence is TGCGCCAGCAAACTCCCGGGACTAAGGGGAGATACGCAGTATTTT.

The chain carries TRBV18 and TRBJ2-1; the D is unclear. The length of the CDR3 is 14 residues. In germline, CDR1 is KGHSH, CDR2 LQKENI. Trimming took 3 bases from V and 7 from J, leaving 13 bases between them. CDR3 region: CASSPIGQANEQFF. Written as DNA, the CDR3 is TGTGCCAGCTCACCTATTGGGCAGGCTAATGAGCAGTTCTTC.

This clonotype was found many times. The chain recombines TRBV5-1 with TRBJ2-7; D tentatively fits TRBD1 or TRBD2 (5 bases each). The CDR3 covers 14 residues. Germline V CDR1 and CDR2: SGHRS, YFSETQ. The V gene lost 4 bases and the J gene lost 4 bases, with 15 bases spanning the gap. The CDR3 region is CASSPSTREYEQYF. For the CDR3, the DNA is TGCGCCAGCAGCCCATCAACCAGGGAGTACGAGCAGTACTTC.

This clonotype is labeled as large. This chain links TRBV27 with TRBJ2-2, with 7 bases matching TRBD1. Trimming at V came to 3 bases and at J to 1 base, leaving 5 bases not matched to a gene. The CDR3 contains 16 residues. CDR1 and CDR2 from the germline V gene are MNHEY and SMNVEV (reference sequence). CDR3 nucleotide sequence: TGTGCCAGCAGTTTGGTAACAGGGGTGAACACCGGGGAGCTGTTTTTT. It specifies CASSLVTGVNTGELFF.

This clonotype was recorded many times. The CDR3 DNA is TGTGCCAGCAGCCCCCAACCGGGACTACAAGGGGGCAATGAGCAGTTCTTC. Translation: CASSPQPGLQGGNEQFF. This chain connects TRBV16 to TRBJ2-1, with D possibly being TRBD2 (7 bases). V was cut by 4 bases and J by 6 bases, with 22 bases left in between. There are 17 residues in the CDR3. CDR1 is KGHSY, CDR2 FQNENV, per germline.

This clonotype was counted at least ten times. The chain is built from TRBV27 and TRBJ2-1; no reliable D call. Germline loops: CDR1 MNHEY, CDR2 SMNVEV (reference sequence). The CDR3 contains 12 residues. Between the trimmed V and J ends, which lost 6 bases and 6 bases, there was a span of 9 bases. The CDR3 region is CASSPDGNEQFF. The CDR3 nucleotides read TGTGCCAGCAGCCCCGACGGCAATGAGCAGTTCTTC.

This clonotype occurred many times. The chain joins TRBV7-8 to TRBJ2-1; 9 nucleotides match TRBD2. There are 14 residues in the CDR3. The junction had 4 bases not matched to a gene; V was cut back by 3 bases and J by 7 bases. Germline values: CDR1 SGHVS, CDR2 FQNEAQ. Here the CDR3 DNA reads TGTGCCAGCAGCTTTGGTAGCGGGAGTAATGAGCAGTTCTTC. Translating gives CASSFGSGSNEQFF.

This clonotype occurred many times. The chain carries TRBV6-2 or TRBV6-3 and TRBJ2-1, with 10 bases fitting TRBD2. Germline assignment: CDR1 MNHEY and CDR2 SVGEGT. After removal of 6 bases from V and 5 bases from J, the junction contained 1 base not matched to a gene. CDR3 length: 13 amino acids. The CDR3: CASRLAGNNEQFF. The CDR3 DNA follows: TGTGCCAGCAGACTAGCGGGAAACAATGAGCAGTTCTTC.

This clonotype is medium-sized within its sample. The chain has TRBV12-3 or TRBV12-4 and TRBJ2-1; 7 nucleotides agree with TRBD1. With 1 base clipped from V and 4 bases from J, the junction kept 7 bases outside the gene matches. This CDR3 is 16 amino acids long. CDR3 DNA sequence: TGTGCCAGCAGTTTAGTCCTCGGGACAGCGTACAATGAGCAGTTCTTC. The encoded protein is CASSLVLGTAYNEQFF.

This clonotype was detected ten times or more. This chain uses TRBV2 with TRBJ1-5, with a possible D match to TRBD1 (6 bases). From germline, CDR1 is SNHLY and CDR2 FYNNEI. The V gene lost 5 bases and the J gene lost 7 bases, with 15 bases spanning the gap. This CDR3 is built from 14 residues. The CDR3 loop reads CASSSQGNGQPQHF. CDR3 DNA sequence: TGTGCCAGCAGTTCACAGGGAAATGGGCAGCCCCAGCATTTT.

In its sample, this clonotype ranks as medium-sized. The rearrangement joins TRBV5-1 to TRBJ1-2; D is unclear. This CDR3 is 11 amino acids long. Germline loops: CDR1 SGHRS, CDR2 YFSETQ. Trimming cost V 0 bases and J 3 bases, with 0 bases left between them. In DNA form, the CDR3 reads TGCGCCAGCAGCTTGGACTATGGCTACACCTTC. The encoded protein is CASSLDYGYTF.

This clonotype was observed at least ten times. The chain carries TRBV3-1 and TRBJ2-7, with TRBD2 identical over 10 bases. Germline-derived CDR1 and CDR2 are LGHDT and YNNKEL (reference sequence). The junction had 3 bases not matched to a gene; V was cut back by 1 base and J by 3 bases. CDR3 length: 15 residues. The CDR3 is CASSQGTSGLYEQYF. Here the CDR3 DNA reads TGTGCCAGCAGCCAAGGGACTAGCGGACTCTACGAGCAGTACTTC.

This clonotype was picked up many times. The chain recombines TRBV19 with TRBJ1-5; D may be TRBD1 (6 bases). V was shortened by 4 bases and J by 0 bases, with 16 bases between the two germline ends. The CDR3 is 17 amino acids. Germline V lookup: CDR1 LNHDA, CDR2 SQIVND (reference sequence). The CDR3 loop reads CASSTRGTLRSNQPQHF. The CDR3 bases are TGTGCCAGTAGTACCAGGGGAACTCTTCGTAGCAATCAGCCCCAGCATTTT.

This clonotype was recorded at least ten times. The chain carries TRBV7-2 and TRBJ2-1, with unresolved D. Germline V gene sequence: CDR1 SGHTA, CDR2 FQGNSA. V lost 5 bases to trimming and J lost 8 bases, with 10 bases between them. The CDR3 spans 12 residues. The CDR3 DNA reads as TGTGCCAGCAGCACATATTTAGATGAGCAGTTCTTC. Its translation is CASSTYLDEQFF.

This clonotype was detected a few times. The genes are TRBV19 and TRBJ2-5; D not certain. Germline CDR1 reads LNHDA; CDR2 reads SQIVND (reference sequence). The CDR3 contains 11 residues. Trimming took off 4 bases at V and 4 bases at J, with 4 bases between the two ends. In DNA form, the CDR3 reads TGTGCCAGTAGTAATCGAGAGACCCAGTACTTC. The encoded protein is CASSNRETQYF. Drawing the rest from reference TRBV19 and TRBJ2-5, the complete variable domain is DGGITQSPKYLFRKEGQNVTLSCEQNLNHDAMYWYRQDPGQGLRLIYYSQIVNDFQKGDIAEGYSVSREKKESFPLTVTSAQKNPTAFYLCASSNRETQYFGPGTRLLVL.